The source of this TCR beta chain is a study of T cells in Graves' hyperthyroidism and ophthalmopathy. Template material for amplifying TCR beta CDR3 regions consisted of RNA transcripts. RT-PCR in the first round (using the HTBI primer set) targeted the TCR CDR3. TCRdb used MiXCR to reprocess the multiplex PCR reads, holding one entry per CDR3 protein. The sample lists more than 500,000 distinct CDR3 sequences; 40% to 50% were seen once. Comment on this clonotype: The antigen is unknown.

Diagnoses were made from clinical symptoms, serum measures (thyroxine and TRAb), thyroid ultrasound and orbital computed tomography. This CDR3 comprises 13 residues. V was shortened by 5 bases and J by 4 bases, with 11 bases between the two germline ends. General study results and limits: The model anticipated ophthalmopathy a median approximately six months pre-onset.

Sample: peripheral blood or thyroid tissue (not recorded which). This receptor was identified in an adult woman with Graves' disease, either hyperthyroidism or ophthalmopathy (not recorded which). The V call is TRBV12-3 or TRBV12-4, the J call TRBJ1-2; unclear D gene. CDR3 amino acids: CASSPQPFYGYTF. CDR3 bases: TGTGCCAGCAGTCCCCAACCCTTCTATGGCTACACCTTC.